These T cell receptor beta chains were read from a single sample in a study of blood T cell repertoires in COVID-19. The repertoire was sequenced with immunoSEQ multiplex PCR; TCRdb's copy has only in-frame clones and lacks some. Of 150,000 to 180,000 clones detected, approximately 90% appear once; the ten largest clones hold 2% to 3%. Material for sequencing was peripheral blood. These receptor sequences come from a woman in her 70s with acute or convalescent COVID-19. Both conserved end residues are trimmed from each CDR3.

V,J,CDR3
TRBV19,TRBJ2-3,ASSLIRRDTQY
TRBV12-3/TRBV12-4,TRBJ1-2,ASSLWRAGYT
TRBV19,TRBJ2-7,ASSMRQGGAYEQY
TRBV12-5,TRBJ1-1,ASGLLRGQGGMNTEAF
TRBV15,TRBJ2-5,ATSRVRDRGETQY
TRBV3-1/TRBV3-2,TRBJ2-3,ASSPGGTDTQY
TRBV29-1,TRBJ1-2,SVVGRGREDYGYT
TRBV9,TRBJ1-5,ASSAYGAGSPQH
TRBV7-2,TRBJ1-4,ASSLTGATNEKLF
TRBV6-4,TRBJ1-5,ASSGTGENQPQH
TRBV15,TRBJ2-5,ATSRDSGGSLGLQETQY
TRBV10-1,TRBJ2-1,ASRYGTSGGANTYNEQF
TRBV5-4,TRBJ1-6,ASSTQQGRSSPLH
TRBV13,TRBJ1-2,ASSPIGGVGYT
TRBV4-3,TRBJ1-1,ASSQDFIDRSTEAF
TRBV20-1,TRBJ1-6,SASGVRGYNSPLH
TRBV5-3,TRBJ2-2,ARSLTTGGHGELF
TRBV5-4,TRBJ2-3,ASSSGQGAADTQY
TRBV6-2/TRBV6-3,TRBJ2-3,ASSYPPGGTDTQY
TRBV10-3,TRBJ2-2,AMGSNTGELF
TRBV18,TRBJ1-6,ASSPGRGANNSPLH
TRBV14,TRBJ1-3,ASSQDLSSGNTIY
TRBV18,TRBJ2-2,ATGQVLTGELF
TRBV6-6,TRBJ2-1,ASGGLYNEQF
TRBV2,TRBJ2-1,ASSTRTGHNEQF
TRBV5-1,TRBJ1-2,ASSFTAVYGYT
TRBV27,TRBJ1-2,ASSKNRDTDHGYT
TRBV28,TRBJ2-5,ATRSHRGGQETQY
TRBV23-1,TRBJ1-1,ASTPDRKNTEAF
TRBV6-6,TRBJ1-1,ASRAGQRDTEAF
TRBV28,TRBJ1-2,ASSLGGYYGYT
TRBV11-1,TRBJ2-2,ASSSGDRGSGELF
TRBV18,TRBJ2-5,ASSPPGLAGGSRETQY
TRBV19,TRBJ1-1,ASSGAPGGTEAF
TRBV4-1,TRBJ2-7,ASSQGQVTFYEQY
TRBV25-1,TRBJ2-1,ATHSGGAGQF
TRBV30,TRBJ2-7,AWSPGQGAYEQY
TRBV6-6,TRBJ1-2,ASSTSDRGYGYT
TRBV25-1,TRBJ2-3,ASSGLTDTQY
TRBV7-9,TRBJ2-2,ASKQENTGELF
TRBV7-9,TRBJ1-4,ASSSDREATNEKLF
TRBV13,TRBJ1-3,ASSRDRGPGNTIY
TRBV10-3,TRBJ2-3,AISKGLVSDTQY
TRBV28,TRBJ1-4,ASSPRTEPTTNEKLF
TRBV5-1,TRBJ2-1,ASSFLSGGLHNEQF
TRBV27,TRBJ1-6,ATKSGRAGYNSPLH
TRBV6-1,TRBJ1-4,ASSDGRGAFNEKLF
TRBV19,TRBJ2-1,ASSFVQGEQF
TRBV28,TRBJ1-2,ASSESSGTPYGYT
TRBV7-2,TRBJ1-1,ASSLRAGRRTAF
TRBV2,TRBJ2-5,ASSQGRSGLTQY
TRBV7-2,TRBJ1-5,ASSAGQGMGNQPQH